The 3 T cell receptor beta chains below come from one sample, sequenced in a study of T-cell memory formation after mild COVID-19. Each CDR3 protein is one row after TCRdb ran MiXCR on the 5' RACE reads. The sample includes more than 80,000 distinct CDR3 sequences, about an eighth of them seen just once. The material sequenced was PBMCs or a T cell subset sorted from them (not recorded which). These receptors were taken from an adult woman who had mild COVID-19 (a few samples of this study predate the infection). Cell type and time point are not known.

This clonotype came up a few times. The chain uses TRBV7-3 and TRBJ2-2; D unclear. CDR1 SGHTA and CDR2 FQGTGA come from the germline V gene. Trimming removed 4 bases from V and 6 bases from J, with 9 bases in between. This CDR3 is built from 13 residues. The CDR3 DNA follows: TGTGCCAGCAGCTCCCCCGGTTCCGGGGAGCTGTTTTTT. Translating it yields CASSSPGSGELFF.

This clonotype was recorded a few times. V and J are TRBV28 and TRBJ2-7; weak D call: TRBD2 (5 bases). The V and J ends lost 0 bases and 0 bases respectively, with 6 bases between them. Germline V gene lookup returns CDR1 MDHEN and CDR2 SYDVKM. There are 14 residues in the CDR3. The CDR3 region has the DNA TGTGCCAGCAGTTTATGGGGGAGCTCCTACGAGCAGTACTTC. Its translation is CASSLWGSSYEQYF.

This clonotype was seen ten or more times. The genes are TRBV4-1 and TRBJ2-3; 7 bases are a match to TRBD1. The V segment lost 3 bases and the J segment 5 bases; nucleotides outside the gene matches: 8. The CDR3 has 15 amino acids. The germline V gene encodes CDR1 MGHRA and CDR2 YSYEKL. CDR3 residues: CASSQAGGSGDTQYF. CDR3 bases: TGCGCCAGCAGCCAGGCAGGGGGAAGTGGAGATACGCAGTATTTT.